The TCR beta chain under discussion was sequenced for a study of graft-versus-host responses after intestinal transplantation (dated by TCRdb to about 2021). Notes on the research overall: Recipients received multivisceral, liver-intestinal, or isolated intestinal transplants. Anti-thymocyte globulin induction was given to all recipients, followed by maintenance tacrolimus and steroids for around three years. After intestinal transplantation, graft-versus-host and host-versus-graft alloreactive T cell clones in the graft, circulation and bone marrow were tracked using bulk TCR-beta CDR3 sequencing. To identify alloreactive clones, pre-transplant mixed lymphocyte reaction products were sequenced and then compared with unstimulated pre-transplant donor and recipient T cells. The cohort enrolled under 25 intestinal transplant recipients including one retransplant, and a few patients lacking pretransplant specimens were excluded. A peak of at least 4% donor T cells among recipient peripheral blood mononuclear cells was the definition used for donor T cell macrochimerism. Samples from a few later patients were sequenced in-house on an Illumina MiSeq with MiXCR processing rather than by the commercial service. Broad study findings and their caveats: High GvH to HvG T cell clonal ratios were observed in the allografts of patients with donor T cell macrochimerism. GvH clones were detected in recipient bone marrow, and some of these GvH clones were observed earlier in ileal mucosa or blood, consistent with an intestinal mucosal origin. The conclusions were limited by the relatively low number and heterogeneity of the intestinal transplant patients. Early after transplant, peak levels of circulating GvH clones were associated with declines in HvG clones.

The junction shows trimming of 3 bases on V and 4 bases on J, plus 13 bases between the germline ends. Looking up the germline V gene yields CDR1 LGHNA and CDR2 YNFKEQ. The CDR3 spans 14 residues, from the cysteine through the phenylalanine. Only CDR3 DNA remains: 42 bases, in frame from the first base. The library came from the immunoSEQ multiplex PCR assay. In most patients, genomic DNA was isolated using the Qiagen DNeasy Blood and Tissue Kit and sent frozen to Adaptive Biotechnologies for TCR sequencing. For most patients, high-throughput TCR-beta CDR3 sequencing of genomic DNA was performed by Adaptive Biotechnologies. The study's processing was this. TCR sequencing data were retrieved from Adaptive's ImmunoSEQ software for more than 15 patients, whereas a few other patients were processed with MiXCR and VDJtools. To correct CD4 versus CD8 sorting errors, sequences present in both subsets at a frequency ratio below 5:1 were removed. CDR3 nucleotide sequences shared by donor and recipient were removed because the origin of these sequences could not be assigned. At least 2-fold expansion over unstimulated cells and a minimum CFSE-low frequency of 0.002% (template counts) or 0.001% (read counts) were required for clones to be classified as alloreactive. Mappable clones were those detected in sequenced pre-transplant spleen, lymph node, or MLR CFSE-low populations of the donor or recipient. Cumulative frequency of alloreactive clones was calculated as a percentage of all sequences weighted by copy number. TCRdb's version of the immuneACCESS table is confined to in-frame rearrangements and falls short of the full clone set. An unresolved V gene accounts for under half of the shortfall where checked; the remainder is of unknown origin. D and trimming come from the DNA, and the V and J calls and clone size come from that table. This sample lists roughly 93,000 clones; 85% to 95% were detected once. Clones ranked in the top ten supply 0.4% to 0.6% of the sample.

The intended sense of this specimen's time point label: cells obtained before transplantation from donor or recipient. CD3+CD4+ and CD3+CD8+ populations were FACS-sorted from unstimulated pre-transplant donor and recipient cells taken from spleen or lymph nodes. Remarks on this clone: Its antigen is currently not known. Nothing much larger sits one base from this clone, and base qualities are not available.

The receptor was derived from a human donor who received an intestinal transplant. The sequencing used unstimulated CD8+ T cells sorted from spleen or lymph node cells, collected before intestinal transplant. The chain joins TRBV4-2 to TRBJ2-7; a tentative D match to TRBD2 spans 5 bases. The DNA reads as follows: TGTGCCAGCAGCCACCCAGAGGGCGGATACGAGCAGTACTTC. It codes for CASSHPEGGYEQYF.